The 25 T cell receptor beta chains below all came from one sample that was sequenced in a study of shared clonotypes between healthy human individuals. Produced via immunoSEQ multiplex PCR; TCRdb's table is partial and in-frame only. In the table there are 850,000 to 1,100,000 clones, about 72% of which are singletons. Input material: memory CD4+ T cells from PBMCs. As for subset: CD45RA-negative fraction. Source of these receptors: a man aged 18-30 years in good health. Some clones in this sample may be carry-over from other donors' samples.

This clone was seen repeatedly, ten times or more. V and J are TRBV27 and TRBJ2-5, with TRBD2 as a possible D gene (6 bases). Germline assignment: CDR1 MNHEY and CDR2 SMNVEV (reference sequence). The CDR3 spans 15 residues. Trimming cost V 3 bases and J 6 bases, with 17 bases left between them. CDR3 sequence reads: CASSFGQGGGKTQYF. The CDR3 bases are TGTGCCAGCAGTTTCGGTCAGGGTGGAGGGAAGACCCAGTACTTC.

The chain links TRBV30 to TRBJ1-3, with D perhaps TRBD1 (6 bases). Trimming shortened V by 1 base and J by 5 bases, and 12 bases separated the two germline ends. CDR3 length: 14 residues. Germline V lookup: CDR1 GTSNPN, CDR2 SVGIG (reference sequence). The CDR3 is CAWSDSGARNTIYF. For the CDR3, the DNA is TGTGCCTGGAGTGATTCAGGGGCTCGAAACACCATATATTTT.

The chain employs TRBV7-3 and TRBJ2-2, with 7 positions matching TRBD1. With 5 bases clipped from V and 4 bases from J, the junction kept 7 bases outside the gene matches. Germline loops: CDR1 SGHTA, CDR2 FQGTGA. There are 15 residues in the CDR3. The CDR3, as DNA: TGTGCCAGCAGCCTAGACAGGGTGCCCACCGGGGAGCTGTTTTTT. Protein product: CASSLDRVPTGELFF.

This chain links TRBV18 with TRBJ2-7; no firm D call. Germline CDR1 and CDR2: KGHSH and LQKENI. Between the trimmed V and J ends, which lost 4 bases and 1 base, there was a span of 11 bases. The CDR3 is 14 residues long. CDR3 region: CASSLEYASYEQYF. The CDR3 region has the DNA TGTGCCAGCTCACTTGAGTATGCATCCTACGAGCAGTACTTC.

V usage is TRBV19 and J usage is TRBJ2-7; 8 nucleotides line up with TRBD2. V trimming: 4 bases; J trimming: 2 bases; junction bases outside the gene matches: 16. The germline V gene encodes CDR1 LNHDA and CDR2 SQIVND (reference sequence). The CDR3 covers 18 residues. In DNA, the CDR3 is TGTGCCAGTAGTAATAGCGGGATCTCGTCCAATTCCGCCTACGAGCAGTACTTC. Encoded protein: CASSNSGISSNSAYEQYF.

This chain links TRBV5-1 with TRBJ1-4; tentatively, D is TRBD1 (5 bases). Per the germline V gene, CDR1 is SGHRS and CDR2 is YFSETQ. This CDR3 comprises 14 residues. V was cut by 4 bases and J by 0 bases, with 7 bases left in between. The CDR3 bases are TGCGCCAGCAGCAAAGGGGCAACTAATGAAAAACTGTTTTTT. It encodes CASSKGATNEKLFF. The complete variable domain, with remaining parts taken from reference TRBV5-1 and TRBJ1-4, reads KAGVTQTPRYLIKTRGQQVTLSCSPISGHRSVSWYQQTPGQGLQFLFEYFSETQRNKGNFPGRFSGRQFSNSRSEMNVSTLELGDSALYLCASSKGATNEKLFFGSGTQLSVL.

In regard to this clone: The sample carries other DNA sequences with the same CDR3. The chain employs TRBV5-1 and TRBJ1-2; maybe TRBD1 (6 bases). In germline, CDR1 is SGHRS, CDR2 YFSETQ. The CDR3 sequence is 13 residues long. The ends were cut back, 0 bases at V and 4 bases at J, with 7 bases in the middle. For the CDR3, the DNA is TGCGCCAGCAGCTTGGACAGGGTCTATGGCTACACCTTC. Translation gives CASSLDRVYGYTF.

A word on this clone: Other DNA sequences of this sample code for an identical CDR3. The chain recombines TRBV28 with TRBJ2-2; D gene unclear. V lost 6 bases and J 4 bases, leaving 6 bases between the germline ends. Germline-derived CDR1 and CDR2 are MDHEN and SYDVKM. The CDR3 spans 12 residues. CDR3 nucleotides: TGTGCCAGCAGGCTGGGCACCGGGGAGCTGTTTTTT. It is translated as CASRLGTGELFF.

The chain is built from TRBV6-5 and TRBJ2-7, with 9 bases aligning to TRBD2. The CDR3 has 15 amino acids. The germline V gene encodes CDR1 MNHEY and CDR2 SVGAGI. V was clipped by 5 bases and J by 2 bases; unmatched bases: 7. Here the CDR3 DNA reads TGTGCCAGCAGTCCTACTAGCGGGCTTACCTACGAGCAGTACTTC. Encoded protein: CASSPTSGLTYEQYF.

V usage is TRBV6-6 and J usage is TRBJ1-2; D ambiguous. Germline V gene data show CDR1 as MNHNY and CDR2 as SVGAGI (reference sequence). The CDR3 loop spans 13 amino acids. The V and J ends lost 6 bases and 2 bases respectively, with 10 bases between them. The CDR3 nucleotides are TGTGCCAGCAGCTTGACACCCAACTATGGCTACACCTTC. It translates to CASSLTPNYGYTF.

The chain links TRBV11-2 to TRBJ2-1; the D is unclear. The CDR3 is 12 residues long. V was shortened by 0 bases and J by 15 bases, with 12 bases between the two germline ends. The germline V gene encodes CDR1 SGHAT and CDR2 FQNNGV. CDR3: CASSLDLATGFF. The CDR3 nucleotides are TGTGCCAGCAGCTTAGACCTGGCAACGGGGTTCTTC.

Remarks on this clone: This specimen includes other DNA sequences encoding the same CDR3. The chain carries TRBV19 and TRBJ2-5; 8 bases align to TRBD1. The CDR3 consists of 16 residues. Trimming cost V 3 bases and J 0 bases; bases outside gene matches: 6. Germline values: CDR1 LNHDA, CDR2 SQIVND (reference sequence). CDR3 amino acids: CASSIWTGSYQETQYF. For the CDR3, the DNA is TGTGCCAGTAGTATTTGGACAGGGTCGTACCAAGAGACCCAGTACTTC. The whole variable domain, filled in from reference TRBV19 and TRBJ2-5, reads DGGITQSPKYLFRKEGQNVTLSCEQNLNHDAMYWYRQDPGQGLRLIYYSQIVNDFQKGDIAEGYSVSREKKESFPLTVTSAQKNPTAFYLCASSIWTGSYQETQYFGPGTRLLVL.

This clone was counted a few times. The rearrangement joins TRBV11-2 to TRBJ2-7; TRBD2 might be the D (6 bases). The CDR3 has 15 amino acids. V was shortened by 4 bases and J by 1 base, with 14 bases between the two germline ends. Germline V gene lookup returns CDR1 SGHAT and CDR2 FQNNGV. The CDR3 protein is CASSSSGTQSYEQYF. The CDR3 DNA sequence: TGTGCCAGCAGCTCTTCCGGGACTCAGTCCTACGAGCAGTACTTC.

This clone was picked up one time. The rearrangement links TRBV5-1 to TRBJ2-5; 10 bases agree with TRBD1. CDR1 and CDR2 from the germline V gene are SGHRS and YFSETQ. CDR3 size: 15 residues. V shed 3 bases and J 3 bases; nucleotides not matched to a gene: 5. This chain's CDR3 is CASSYTGTGEETQYF. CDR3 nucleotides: TGCGCCAGCAGCTACACCGGGACAGGGGAAGAGACCCAGTACTTC.

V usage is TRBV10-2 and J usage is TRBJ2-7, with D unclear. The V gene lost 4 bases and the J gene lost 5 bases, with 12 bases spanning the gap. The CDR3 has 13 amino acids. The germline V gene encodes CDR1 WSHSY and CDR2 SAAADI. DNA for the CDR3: TGCGCCAGCAGTGGCGTAAACCCCCACGAGCAGTACTTC. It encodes CASSGVNPHEQYF.

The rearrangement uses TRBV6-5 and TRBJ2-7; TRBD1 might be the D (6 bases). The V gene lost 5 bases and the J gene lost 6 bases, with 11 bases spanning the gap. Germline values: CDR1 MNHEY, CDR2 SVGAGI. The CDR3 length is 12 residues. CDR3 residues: CASSTNRAEQYF. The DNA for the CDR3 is TGTGCCAGCAGTACCAACAGGGCCGAGCAGTACTTC.

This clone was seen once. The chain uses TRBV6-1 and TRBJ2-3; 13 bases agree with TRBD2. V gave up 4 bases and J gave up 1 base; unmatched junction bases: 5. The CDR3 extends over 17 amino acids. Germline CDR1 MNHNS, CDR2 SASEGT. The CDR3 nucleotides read TGTGCCAGCAGTGTGCGGACTAGCGGGAGCCGCACAGATACGCAGTATTTT. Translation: CASSVRTSGSRTDTQYF.

CDR3 coding DNA: TGTGCCACCAACTCCCCCGCGGATACGCAGTATTTT. Translating it yields CATNSPADTQYF. The rearrangement links TRBV28 to TRBJ2-3; D unclear. Germline V lookup: CDR1 MDHEN, CDR2 SYDVKM. This CDR3 has 12 amino acids. V gave up 10 bases and J gave up 6 bases, with 14 bases separating them.

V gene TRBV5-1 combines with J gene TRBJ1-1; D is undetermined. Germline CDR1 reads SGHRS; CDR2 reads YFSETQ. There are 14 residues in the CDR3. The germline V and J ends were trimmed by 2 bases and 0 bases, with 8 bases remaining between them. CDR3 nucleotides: TGCGCCAGCAGCTTTTCACATTTGAACACTGAAGCTTTCTTT. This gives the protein CASSFSHLNTEAFF.

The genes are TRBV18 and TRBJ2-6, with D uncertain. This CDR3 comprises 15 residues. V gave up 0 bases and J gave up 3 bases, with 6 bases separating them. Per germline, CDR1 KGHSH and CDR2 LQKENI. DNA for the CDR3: TGTGCCAGCTCACCACCGGGCGGTGGGGCCAACGTCCTGACTTTC. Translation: CASSPPGGGANVLTF. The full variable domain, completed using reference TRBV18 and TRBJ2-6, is NAGVMQNPRHLVRRRGQEARLRCSPMKGHSHVYWYRQLPEEGLKFMVYLQKENIIDESGMPKERFSAEFPKEGPSILRIQQVVRGDSAAYFCASSPPGGGANVLTFGAGSRLTVL.

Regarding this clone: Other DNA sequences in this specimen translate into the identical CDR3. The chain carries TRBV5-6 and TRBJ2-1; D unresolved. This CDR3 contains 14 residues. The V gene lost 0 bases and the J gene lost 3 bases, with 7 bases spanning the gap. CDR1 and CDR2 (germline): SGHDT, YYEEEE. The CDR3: CASSLAGYYNEQFF. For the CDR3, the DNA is TGTGCCAGCAGCTTGGCCGGGTACTACAATGAGCAGTTCTTC. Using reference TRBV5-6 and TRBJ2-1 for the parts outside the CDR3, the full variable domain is DAGVTQSPTHLIKTRGQQVTLRCSPKSGHDTVSWYQQALGQGPQFIFQYYEEEERQRGNFPDRFSGHQFPNYSSELNVNALLLGDSALYLCASSLAGYYNEQFFGPGTRLTVL.

This CDR3 reads CASSKSGTGYDGTEAFF. Written as DNA, the CDR3 is TGCGCCAGCAGCAAATCCGGGACAGGGTATGATGGCACTGAAGCTTTCTTT. The chain links TRBV5-1 to TRBJ1-1; 9 bases map to TRBD1. CDR3 length equals 17 residues. Germline V gene data show CDR1 as SGHRS and CDR2 as YFSETQ. Germline trimming cut 4 bases from V and 4 bases from J; bases unmatched to any gene: 14.

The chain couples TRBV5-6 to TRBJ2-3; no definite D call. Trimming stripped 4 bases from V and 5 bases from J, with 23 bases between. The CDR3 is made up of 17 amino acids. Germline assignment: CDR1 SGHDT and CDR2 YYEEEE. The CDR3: CASSVGLTGASGDTQYF. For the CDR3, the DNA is TGTGCCAGCAGCGTGGGCCTCACCGGAGCGAGTGGAGATACGCAGTATTTT.

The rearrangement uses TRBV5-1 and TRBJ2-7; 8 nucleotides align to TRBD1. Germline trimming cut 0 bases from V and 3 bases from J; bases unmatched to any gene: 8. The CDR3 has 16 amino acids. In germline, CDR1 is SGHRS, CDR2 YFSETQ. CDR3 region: CASSLDGTGQFYEQYF. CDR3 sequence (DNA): TGCGCCAGCAGCTTGGACGGGACAGGTCAGTTCTACGAGCAGTACTTC. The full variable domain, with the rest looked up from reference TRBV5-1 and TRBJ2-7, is KAGVTQTPRYLIKTRGQQVTLSCSPISGHRSVSWYQQTPGQGLQFLFEYFSETQRNKGNFPGRFSGRQFSNSRSEMNVSTLELGDSALYLCASSLDGTGQFYEQYFGPGTRLTVT.

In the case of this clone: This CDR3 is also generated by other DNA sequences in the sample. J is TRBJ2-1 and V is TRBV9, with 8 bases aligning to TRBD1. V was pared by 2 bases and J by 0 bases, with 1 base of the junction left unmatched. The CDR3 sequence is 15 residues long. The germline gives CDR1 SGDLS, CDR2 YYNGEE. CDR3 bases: TGTGCCAGCAGCGTGACAGGGGACTCCTACAATGAGCAGTTCTTC. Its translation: CASSVTGDSYNEQFF. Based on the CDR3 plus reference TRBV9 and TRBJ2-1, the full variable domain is DSGVTQTPKHLITATGQRVTLRCSPRSGDLSVYWYQQSLDQGLQFLIQYYNGEERAKGNILERFSAQQFPDLHSELNLSSLELGDSALYFCASSVTGDSYNEQFFGPGTRLTVL.